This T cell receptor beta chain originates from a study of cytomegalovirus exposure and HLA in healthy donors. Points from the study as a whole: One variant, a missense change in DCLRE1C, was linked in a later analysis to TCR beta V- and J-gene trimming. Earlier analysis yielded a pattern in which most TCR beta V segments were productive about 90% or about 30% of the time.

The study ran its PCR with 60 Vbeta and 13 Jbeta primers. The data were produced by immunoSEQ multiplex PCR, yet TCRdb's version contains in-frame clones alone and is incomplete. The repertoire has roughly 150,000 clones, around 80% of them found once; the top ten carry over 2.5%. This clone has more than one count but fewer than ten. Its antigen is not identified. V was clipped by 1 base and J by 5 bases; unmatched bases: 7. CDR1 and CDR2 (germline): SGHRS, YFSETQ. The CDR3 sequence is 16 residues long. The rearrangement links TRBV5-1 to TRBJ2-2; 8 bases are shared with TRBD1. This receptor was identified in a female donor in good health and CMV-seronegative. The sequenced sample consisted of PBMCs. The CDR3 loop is CASSLRGQAMTGELFF. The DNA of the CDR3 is TGCGCCAGCAGCTTGAGGGGACAGGCGATGACCGGGGAGCTGTTTTTT. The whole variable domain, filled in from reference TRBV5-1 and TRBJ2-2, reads KAGVTQTPRYLIKTRGQQVTLSCSPISGHRSVSWYQQTPGQGLQFLFEYFSETQRNKGNFPGRFSGRQFSNSRSEMNVSTLELGDSALYLCASSLRGQAMTGELFFGEGSRLTVL.